These T cell receptor beta chains were read from a single sample in a study of early T cells in non-severe SARS-CoV-2 infection. TCRdb reprocessed the 5' RACE reads with MiXCR, giving one entry per CDR3 protein. The table records under 90,000 distinct CDR3 sequences, around 15% of them present only once. Source material: whole blood. The source of these receptors is an adult who was a healthcare worker with PCR-confirmed SARS-CoV-2 infection or an uninfected control (not recorded which). The CDR3 runs from the conserved cysteine through the conserved F or W. Fields, in order: J gene, V gene, clone size, D gene, CDR3 protein, CDR3 DNA. The D gene is left open where the match is weak. Size is stated for part of the rows, as once, few or many counts, or as a class when the clone is expanded.

TRBJ2-3,TRBV28,-,TRBD2,CASQAGGDTQYF,TGTGCCAGTCAAGCGGGGGGAGATACGCAGTATTTT
TRBJ2-2,TRBV29-1,few,TRBD2,CSGLRGVNTGELFF,TGCAGCGGCCTGCGGGGGGTCAACACCGGGGAGCTGTTTTTT
TRBJ1-5,TRBV7-8,few,TRBD1,CASSPDRAFPQPQHF,TGTGCCAGCAGCCCGGACAGGGCATTTCCTCAGCCCCAGCATTTT
TRBJ2-2,TRBV11-2,few,-,CASSLQPNTGELFF,TGTGCCAGCAGCTTGCAACCGAACACCGGGGAGCTGTTTTTT
TRBJ2-7,TRBV6-6,-,TRBD1,CASTLAGGQSAYEQYF,TGTGCCAGCACTCTCGCAGGGGGCCAATCAGCCTACGAGCAGTACTTC
TRBJ1-5,TRBV20-1,few,-,CSARDIYSNQPQHF,TGCAGTGCTAGAGACATATATAGCAATCAGCCCCAGCATTTT
TRBJ2-1,TRBV5-1,few,-,CASSRVSGSLYNEQFF,TGCGCCAGCAGCCGCGTAAGTGGGAGCCTCTACAATGAGCAGTTCTTC
TRBJ2-3,TRBV3-1,-,-,CASSRRSPTDTQYF,TGTGCCAGCAGCCGCAGATCACCCACAGATACGCAGTATTTT
TRBJ1-4,TRBV5-5,many,-,CASSSNFATNEKLFF,TGTGCCAGCAGCTCTAATTTTGCAACTAATGAAAAACTGTTTTTT
TRBJ2-5,TRBV9,-,-,CASSVDNQETQYF,TGTGCCAGCAGCGTAGATAACCAAGAGACCCAGTACTTC
TRBJ2-5,TRBV29-1,many,TRBD2,CSVASGGAEETQYF,TGCAGCGTGGCTAGCGGGGGGGCTGAGGAGACCCAGTACTTC
TRBJ1-1,TRBV30,few,-,CAWSTGRNTEAFF,TGTGCCTGGAGTACGGGGCGAAACACTGAAGCTTTCTTT
TRBJ2-3,TRBV11-2,few,-,CASTPLASSTDTQYF,TGTGCCAGCACCCCCCTCGCGAGCTCCACAGATACGCAGTATTTT
TRBJ2-7,TRBV4-1,few,-,CASSQTGGGEQYF,TGCGCCAGCAGCCAAACCGGGGGTGGCGAGCAGTACTTC
TRBJ2-3,TRBV27,-,-,CASSFGGGDTQYF,TGTGCCAGCAGTTTCGGTGGAGGGGATACGCAGTATTTT
TRBJ1-1,TRBV29-1,few,-,CSVETQDLNTEAFF,TGCAGCGTTGAAACCCAGGACTTGAACACTGAAGCTTTCTTT
TRBJ1-4,TRBV20-1,-,-,CSAFKTLNEKLFF,TGCAGTGCTTTTAAGACACTGAATGAAAAACTGTTTTTT
TRBJ1-6,TRBV7-8,many,-,CASSETEIPGSPLHF,TGTGCCAGCAGCGAGACTGAGATCCCCGGTTCACCCCTCCACTTT
TRBJ2-6,TRBV28,few,-,CASSYRAPGANVLTF,TGTGCCAGCAGTTATAGGGCCCCCGGGGCCAACGTCCTGACTTTC
TRBJ1-2,TRBV7-8,-,TRBD1,CASSLSVGQANYGYTF,TGTGCCAGCAGCTTATCAGTCGGACAGGCGAACTATGGCTACACCTTC
TRBJ1-1,TRBV7-2,-,-,CASTLPQRTEAFF,TGTGCCAGCACCCTCCCCCAGAGAACTGAAGCTTTCTTT
TRBJ1-6,TRBV6-2/TRBV6-3,-,-,CASRPFPGANSPLHF,TGTGCCAGCAGACCCTTTCCGGGGGCCAATTCACCCCTCCACTTT
TRBJ1-1,TRBV28,few,-,CASSFAGLNTEAFF,TGTGCCAGCAGTTTTGCAGGACTGAACACTGAAGCTTTCTTT
TRBJ2-3,TRBV9,-,TRBD2,CASSVVAGGITDTQYF,TGTGCCAGCAGCGTGGTAGCGGGGGGGATCACAGATACGCAGTATTTT
TRBJ2-5,TRBV7-2,-,-,CASSRTKETQYF,TGTGCCAGCAGCCGGACTAAAGAGACCCAGTACTTC
TRBJ1-4,TRBV28,-,-,CASSFKATNEKLFF,TGTGCCAGCAGCTTCAAAGCAACTAATGAAAAACTGTTTTTT
TRBJ1-1,TRBV6-1,few,-,CASSVLLVGGWGTEAFF,TGTGCCAGCAGTGTTTTATTAGTCGGGGGCTGGGGGACTGAAGCTTTCTTT
TRBJ2-7,TRBV4-1,few,TRBD1,CASSQFITHAPGQESYEQYF,TGCGCCAGCAGCCAATTTATCACCCATGCTCCGGGACAGGAGTCCTACGAGCAGTACTTC
TRBJ1-4,TRBV6-2/TRBV6-3,-,-,CASSYSDGGSEEKLFF,TGTGCCAGCAGTTACTCGGATGGGGGGTCGGAGGAAAAACTGTTTTTT
TRBJ2-5,TRBV6-5,-,-,CASSDAGPHGETQYF,TGTGCCAGCAGTGACGCTGGACCCCACGGGGAGACCCAGTACTTC
TRBJ2-7,TRBV7-3,few,-,CASSLQGVPYEQYF,TGTGCCAGCAGCTTACAAGGGGTTCCCTACGAGCAGTACTTC
TRBJ2-6,TRBV6-2/TRBV6-3,many,-,CASSEPGQTSSGANVLTF,TGTGCCAGCAGTGAACCGGGACAAACCAGCTCTGGGGCCAACGTCCTGACTTTC
TRBJ2-2,TRBV2,-,TRBD2,CASRAGLADTGELFF,TGTGCCAGCAGGGCTGGACTAGCGGACACCGGGGAGCTGTTTTTT
TRBJ2-1,TRBV29-1,many,-,CSYERSSYNEQFF,TGCAGCTACGAGAGGAGCTCCTACAATGAGCAGTTCTTC
TRBJ2-4,TRBV7-9,-,TRBD1,CASSSTGNAKNIQYF,TGTGCCAGCAGCTCGACAGGGAATGCCAAAAACATTCAGTACTTC
TRBJ1-2,TRBV12-3/TRBV12-4,-,-,CASSTDGRLGYTF,TGTGCCAGCAGTACGGACGGCCGACTTGGCTACACCTTC
TRBJ1-6,TRBV27,-,TRBD1,CASSSDRLQSPLHF,TGTGCCAGCAGTTCGGACAGGCTCCAATCACCCCTCCACTTT
TRBJ2-7,TRBV27,-,TRBD1,CASSFAGTGSYEQYF,TGTGCCAGCAGTTTTGCCGGGACAGGGTCCTACGAGCAGTACTTC
TRBJ2-3,TRBV12-3/TRBV12-4,-,-,CASSYRIPSTDTQYF,TGTGCCAGCAGTTACAGGATACCTAGCACAGATACGCAGTATTTT
TRBJ1-4,TRBV28,-,TRBD1,CASSLRGQGGNEKLFF,TGTGCCAGCAGTTTAAGGGGACAGGGAGGAAATGAAAAACTGTTTTTT
TRBJ2-2,TRBV11-3,-,-,CASSGDVGELFF,TGTGCCAGCAGCGGGGACGTTGGGGAGCTGTTTTTT
TRBJ1-6,TRBV11-2,-,-,CASSPTGQRNNSPLHF,TGTGCCAGCAGCCCAACCGGACAGCGGAATAATTCACCCCTCCACTTT
TRBJ2-2,TRBV29-1,many,-,CSAGGTGELFF,TGCAGCGCCGGGGGAACCGGGGAGCTGTTTTTT
TRBJ2-4,TRBV7-2,few,-,CASSLDEGTETKNIQYF,TGTGCCAGCAGCTTAGATGAAGGGACGGAAACCAAAAACATTCAGTACTTC
TRBJ1-4,TRBV6-2/TRBV6-3,many,-,CASSYSIVDPRDEKLFF,TGTGCCAGCAGTTACTCGATTGTGGATCCCAGGGACGAAAAACTGTTTTTT
TRBJ2-1,TRBV20-1,-,TRBD2,CSVSGGTDEQFF,TGCAGTGTCAGCGGGGGTACCGATGAGCAGTTCTTC
TRBJ2-1,TRBV6-2/TRBV6-3,-,-,CASSRIAEYNEQFF,TGTGCCAGCAGTAGAATAGCGGAGTACAATGAGCAGTTCTTC
TRBJ2-3,TRBV7-2,many,TRBD2,CASSLGLAGGTDTQYF,TGTGCCAGCAGCTTAGGACTAGCGGGGGGCACAGATACGCAGTATTTT
TRBJ1-1,TRBV5-1,-,-,CASSPLESGWTEAFF,TGCGCCAGCAGCCCTCTGGAGAGCGGGTGGACTGAAGCTTTCTTT
TRBJ2-3,TRBV7-2,-,TRBD2,CASRRTSGGHTDTQYF,TGTGCCAGCAGAAGGACTAGCGGGGGCCACACAGATACGCAGTATTTT
TRBJ1-6,TRBV5-1,-,-,CASSPLAVTVSSPLHF,TGCGCCAGCAGCCCCCTGGCAGTGACGGTTTCTTCACCCCTCCACTTT
TRBJ2-5,TRBV20-1,few,TRBD1,CSARDRKGASETQYF,TGCAGTGCTAGAGATCGGAAGGGGGCGTCAGAGACCCAGTACTTC
TRBJ1-3,TRBV20-1,-,-,CSAREPRAVPSGNTIYF,TGCAGTGCTAGAGAACCCCGGGCAGTTCCCTCTGGAAACACCATATATTTT
TRBJ2-7,TRBV3-1,many,-,CASSQGAGTYEQYF,TGTGCCAGCAGCCAAGGGGCAGGGACCTACGAGCAGTACTTC
TRBJ1-2,TRBV7-2,many,TRBD1,CASSRGQVKYGYTF,TGTGCCAGCAGCCGAGGACAGGTTAAATATGGCTACACCTTC
TRBJ2-7,TRBV9,many,TRBD1,CASSVGTGSEQYF,TGTGCCAGCAGCGTAGGGACAGGGAGTGAGCAGTACTTC
TRBJ2-3,TRBV6-1,few,-,CASSDPGHTSTDTQYF,TGTGCCAGCAGCGATCCCGGACACACTAGCACAGATACGCAGTATTTT